This passage covers 7 T cell receptor beta chains from one sample sequenced in a study of blood T cell repertoires in COVID-19. Here immunoSEQ multiplex PCR was the method, and the copy in TCRdb shows in-frame clones only, minus some. The sample shows about 54,000 clones, approximately 85% of them seen only once. The sample consisted of peripheral blood. These receptors were taken from a human donor in a cohort sampled during active COVID-19.

This clone was seen a few times. The chain uses TRBV18 and TRBJ2-2, with D perhaps matching TRBD1 (6 bases). The V gene's germline CDR1 is KGHSH and CDR2 LQKENI. This CDR3 has 15 residues. The V and J ends lost 2 bases and 3 bases respectively, with 10 bases between them. CDR3 residues: CASSPAPGDTGELFF. Written as DNA, the CDR3 is TGTGCCAGCTCACCAGCCCCAGGGGACACCGGGGAGCTGTTTTTT.

The chain couples TRBV5-1 to TRBJ2-6, with TRBD2 matching over 12 bases. The CDR3 runs to 18 residues. Unmatched junction bases numbered 7, after V lost 4 bases and J lost 2 bases. Germline CDR1 SGHRS, CDR2 YFSETQ. The CDR3 sequence: CASSPLAGGPPGANVLTF. The DNA of the CDR3 is TGCGCCAGCAGCCCGCTAGCGGGAGGGCCTCCTGGGGCCAACGTCCTGACTTTC.

The chain employs TRBV4-3 and TRBJ2-6; D may be TRBD2 (7 bases). CDR3 length: 16 residues. CDR1 is LGHNA and CDR2 is YSLEER in the germline V gene. V lost 4 bases to trimming and J lost 4 bases, with 14 bases between them. In DNA form, the CDR3 reads TGCGCCAGCAGCCCTGGGGGGGCGCGAGGGGCCAACGTCCTGACTTTC. Translating it yields CASSPGGARGANVLTF.

This chain connects TRBV6-5 to TRBJ2-5, with D possibly being TRBD1 (6 bases). Trimming removed 6 bases from V and 6 bases from J, with 14 bases in between. The CDR3 has 13 residues. The V gene's germline CDR1 is MNHEY and CDR2 SVGAGI. The CDR3 is CASSLTGRKTQYF. DNA of the CDR3: TGTGCCAGCAGCCTCACAGGGAGAAAGACCCAGTACTTC.

This rearrangement joins TRBV29-1 to TRBJ1-2; a possible D gene is TRBD1 (6 bases). CDR3 length equals 13 residues. The germline V gene encodes CDR1 SQVTM and CDR2 ANQGSEA. The ends were cut back, 3 bases at V and 3 bases at J, with 11 bases in the middle. CDR3 sequence reads: CSVEGAWDYGYTF. The CDR3 bases are TGCAGCGTTGAGGGGGCCTGGGACTATGGCTACACCTTC.

V usage is TRBV7-9 and J usage is TRBJ1-5; TRBD1 matches 8 bases. Trimming took 4 bases from V and 7 from J; bases not matched to a gene: 9. The CDR3 loop spans 15 amino acids. Germline CDR1 SEHNR, CDR2 FQNEAQ (reference sequence). The CDR3: CASSSADRGGQPQHF. The CDR3, as DNA: TGTGCCAGCAGCTCAGCAGACAGGGGCGGACAGCCCCAGCATTTT.

This chain joins TRBV3-1 (or the pseudogene TRBV3-2) and TRBJ1-4; D possibly corresponds to TRBD1 (5 bases). This CDR3 is 15 amino acids long. Germline assignment: CDR1 LGHDT and CDR2 YNNKEL (reference sequence). V was cut by 2 bases and J by 3 bases, with 10 bases left in between. In nucleotides, the CDR3 is TGTGCCAGCAGCCAACAGGGTTTCCCTAATGAAAAACTGTTTTTT. Residues: CASSQQGFPNEKLFF.